Following are 12 T cell receptor beta chains from one sample sequenced in a study of blood T cell repertoires in COVID-19. The assay was immunoSEQ multiplex PCR, and TCRdb's table has in-frame clones only and misses some. The table includes over 130,000 clones, 80% to 85% detected once. Sequencing was performed on peripheral blood. These receptors all come from a man aged 30 to 45 with COVID-19, enrolled during active disease.

This clone has a handful of counts. The V and J genes are TRBV19 and TRBJ2-7; 7 bases fit TRBD2. Germline-derived CDR1 and CDR2 are LNHDA and SQIVND (reference sequence). The J segment lost 0 bases and the V segment lost 3 bases, leaving 2 bases of the junction unmatched. The CDR3 runs 14 residues. CDR3 sequence: CASSIGGSSYEQYF. The DNA of the CDR3 is TGTGCCAGTAGTATCGGCGGGAGCTCCTACGAGCAGTACTTC. The variable domain in full, completed from reference TRBV19 and TRBJ2-7, reads DGGITQSPKYLFRKEGQNVTLSCEQNLNHDAMYWYRQDPGQGLRLIYYSQIVNDFQKGDIAEGYSVSREKKESFPLTVTSAQKNPTAFYLCASSIGGSSYEQYFGPGTRLTVT.

This sequence joins TRBV29-1 and TRBJ2-1, with a tentative D call TRBD2 (6 bases). The length of the CDR3 is 14 residues. Trimming took off 5 bases at V and 1 base at J, with 12 bases between the two ends. Germline V gene lookup returns CDR1 SQVTM and CDR2 ANQGSEA. The chain's CDR3 is CSVFSGLSYNEQFF. The CDR3 DNA sequence: TGCAGCGTTTTTAGCGGTTTGTCCTACAATGAGCAGTTCTTC.

This clone was recorded once. The chain recombines TRBV27 with TRBJ2-7; TRBD1 aligns across 8 bases. The CDR3 has 14 amino acids. From germline, CDR1 is MNHEY and CDR2 SMNVEV (reference sequence). Trimming removed 6 bases from V and 3 bases from J; junction bases left unmatched: 7. The CDR3 sequence: CASSPTGVNYEQYF. DNA for the CDR3: TGTGCCAGCAGCCCGACAGGGGTCAACTACGAGCAGTACTTC.

The CDR3 coding sequence is TGTGCCAGCAGTGAAAGGTTAAGAGGGGGCGAGCAGTACTTC. Residues: CASSERLRGGEQYF. The chain recombines TRBV2 with TRBJ2-7, with a weak D call TRBD1 (6 bases). Germline CDR1 and CDR2: SNHLY and FYNNEI. Trimming pared 2 bases from V and 6 bases from J, leaving 14 bases between. The CDR3 runs 14 residues.

This chain uses TRBV6-1 with TRBJ2-7; D might be TRBD2 (5 bases). Per germline, CDR1 MNHNS and CDR2 SASEGT. This CDR3 spans 17 amino acids. Trimming shortened V by 1 base and J by 5 bases, and 21 bases separated the two germline ends. CDR3 residues: CASSEGRGRGLRHEQYF. The CDR3 coding sequence is TGTGCCAGCAGTGAAGGACGGGGTCGGGGTCTTCGGCACGAGCAGTACTTC.

The chain carries TRBV28 and TRBJ2-5, with 12 bases lining up with TRBD1. The V gene end was trimmed by 5 bases and the J gene end by 3 bases; junction bases not matched to a gene: 1. The germline gives CDR1 MDHEN, CDR2 SYDVKM. This CDR3 is built from 14 residues. The CDR3 is CASSGTGGKETQYF. As DNA, the CDR3 is TGTGCCAGCAGTGGGACAGGGGGCAAAGAGACCCAGTACTTC.

This rearrangement joins TRBV4-1 to TRBJ2-1; maybe TRBD2 (7 bases). Per germline, CDR1 MGHRA and CDR2 YSYEKL. The CDR3 runs to 14 residues. V was shortened by 0 bases and J by 8 bases, with 11 bases between the two germline ends. CDR3 sequence reads: CASSQERGRDEQFF. CDR3 sequence (DNA): TGCGCCAGCAGCCAAGAAAGGGGGAGGGATGAGCAGTTCTTC.

The V and J genes are TRBV19 and TRBJ2-1; TRBD2 agrees at 10 bases. The junction had 14 bases not matched to a gene; V was cut back by 5 bases and J by 4 bases. This CDR3 spans 18 amino acids. Germline lookup yields CDR1 LNHDA and CDR2 SQIVND (reference sequence). DNA for the CDR3: TGTGCCAGTAGTCAGGCTAGCGGGAGTCCGCGCTTTTACAATGAGCAGTTCTTC. This codes for CASSQASGSPRFYNEQFF. Together with reference TRBV19 and TRBJ2-1, the CDR3 gives the full variable domain: DGGITQSPKYLFRKEGQNVTLSCEQNLNHDAMYWYRQDPGQGLRLIYYSQIVNDFQKGDIAEGYSVSREKKESFPLTVTSAQKNPTAFYLCASSQASGSPRFYNEQFFGPGTRLTVL.

The J gene is TRBJ1-5, the V gene TRBV28, with no clear D. V lost 3 bases and J 5 bases, leaving 5 bases between the germline ends. Per the germline V gene, CDR1 is MDHEN and CDR2 is SYDVKM. The CDR3 is made up of 12 amino acids. CDR3 amino acids: CASSFLYQPQHF. DNA for the CDR3: TGTGCCAGCAGTTTCTTATATCAGCCCCAGCATTTT.

This chain links TRBV29-1 with TRBJ2-5, with unresolved D. The germline V and J ends were trimmed by 5 bases and 2 bases, with 12 bases remaining between them. CDR1 and CDR2 from the germline V gene are SQVTM and ANQGSEA. The CDR3 covers 13 residues. Here the CDR3 reads CSVPSTLQETQYF. For the CDR3, the DNA is TGCAGCGTTCCCTCTACGCTACAAGAGACCCAGTACTTC.

This sequence joins TRBV19 and TRBJ2-6; a possible D gene is TRBD2 (5 bases). The CDR3 is made up of 16 amino acids. V was trimmed by 3 bases and J by 4 bases, leaving 13 bases between them. Germline V gene lookup returns CDR1 LNHDA and CDR2 SQIVND (reference sequence). CDR3 bases: TGTGCCAGTAGTATGACTCGGGGAGCAGGGGCCAACGTCCTGACTTTC. Translated, it gives CASSMTRGAGANVLTF.

The table lists this clone with a count of one. The J gene is TRBJ2-3, the V gene TRBV4-2; 9 bases are shared with TRBD2. The V gene end was trimmed by 4 bases and the J gene end by 10 bases; junction bases not matched to a gene: 9. Germline V gene sequence: CDR1 LGHNA, CDR2 YNFKEQ. The CDR3 has 14 amino acids. The CDR3 nucleotides read TGTGCCAGCAGCCTTCCTTATGAGCGGGAGGCGCAGTATTTT. As protein: CASSLPYEREAQYF.